These 19 T cell receptor beta chains came from one sample sequenced in a study of cytomegalovirus exposure and HLA in healthy donors. TCRdb's table, derived via immunoSEQ multiplex PCR, lists solely in-frame clones and lacks some. The sample has over 200,000 clones, 85% to 90% seen once. The sequencing sample was made of PBMCs. These receptor sequences come from a woman between 18 and 29 years old in good health and CMV-seronegative.

This chain links TRBV7-9 with TRBJ2-5; no definite D call. Germline CDR1 is SEHNR and CDR2 is FQNEAQ (reference sequence). The CDR3 runs 11 residues. The V end was cut by 5 bases, the J end by 5 bases, with 6 bases between. In nucleotides, the CDR3 is TGTGCCAGCAGCGAGGAGGAGACCCAGTACTTC. Its protein product is CASSEEETQYF.

V usage is TRBV4-1 and J usage is TRBJ2-7, with 7 bases fitting TRBD2. With V trimmed by 6 bases and J by 4 bases, 12 bases remained unmatched. The CDR3 runs to 15 residues. CDR1 is MGHRA and CDR2 is YSYEKL in the germline V gene. This chain's CDR3 is CASSPNLGGVYEQYF. CDR3 in DNA: TGCGCCAGCAGTCCAAATTTGGGGGGGGTTTACGAGCAGTACTTC.

V gene TRBV10-3 combines with J gene TRBJ2-5; a possible D gene is TRBD2 (5 bases). The V end lost 2 bases, the J end lost 5 bases, and 12 bases lay between the germline ends. The germline CDR1 and CDR2 sequences are ENHRY and SYGVKD. CDR3 length: 14 amino acids. The CDR3, as DNA: TGTGCCATCAGTGAGGAGAGGGTGGGGGAGACCCAGTACTTC. Translating it yields CAISEERVGETQYF.

This sequence joins TRBV28 and TRBJ1-5, with D possibly being TRBD1 (6 bases). Germline CDR1 MDHEN, CDR2 SYDVKM. The CDR3 contains 16 residues. The V gene lost 5 bases and the J gene lost 3 bases, with 17 bases spanning the gap. In nucleotides, the CDR3 is TGTGCCAGCAGTGCTACGGACAGATCGCACAATCAGCCCCAGCATTTT. Protein sequence: CASSATDRSHNQPQHF. Using reference TRBV28 and TRBJ1-5 for the parts outside the CDR3, the full variable domain is DVKVTQSSRYLVKRTGEKVFLECVQDMDHENMFWYRQDPGLGLRLIYFSYDVKMKEKGDIPEGYSVSREKKERFSLILESASTNQTSMYLCASSATDRSHNQPQHFGDGTRLSIL.

The rearrangement joins TRBV6-6 to TRBJ2-1, with 13 bases fitting TRBD2. V lost 8 bases to trimming and J lost 0 bases; unmatched junction nucleotides: 4. The CDR3 covers 16 residues. Looked up from germline, CDR1 is MNHNY and CDR2 is SVGAGI (reference sequence). The CDR3 spells CASAGLAGVSYNEQFF. In DNA, the CDR3 is TGTGCCAGCGCCGGACTAGCGGGAGTCTCCTACAATGAGCAGTTCTTC.

The V gene is TRBV5-1, the J gene TRBJ2-3; 8 bases are shared with TRBD1. Germline loops: CDR1 SGHRS, CDR2 YFSETQ. J gave up 4 bases and V 2 bases, and 15 bases lay outside the gene matches. This CDR3 spans 18 amino acids. CDR3 DNA sequence: TGCGCCAGCAGCTTACATTCGCCCGTGGGACAGGTGGCAGATACGCAGTATTTT. Translation: CASSLHSPVGQVADTQYF.

The chain recombines TRBV9 with TRBJ2-1; TRBD2 matches 14 bases. The CDR3 has 17 amino acids. The junction had 10 bases not matched to a gene; V was cut back by 3 bases and J by 8 bases. CDR1 and CDR2 (germline): SGDLS, YYNGEE. This CDR3 reads CASSASGTSGRGHEQFF. The CDR3, as DNA: TGTGCCAGCAGCGCCTCCGGGACTAGCGGGAGAGGGCATGAGCAGTTCTTC.

This clone has only a few counts. The chain carries TRBV5-5 and TRBJ2-7; no clear D. Deletions cut 1 base from V and 2 bases from J, with 7 bases between. The CDR3 is 13 amino acids. Germline V gives CDR1 SGHKS, CDR2 YYEKEE (reference sequence). The CDR3 bases are TGTGCCAGCAGCTTGCGACGGGCCTACGAGCAGTACTTC. This gives the protein CASSLRRAYEQYF.

With regard to this clone: The sample has other DNA sequences that encode this CDR3 too. The chain joins TRBV5-1 to TRBJ2-3; 11 nucleotides line up with TRBD2. Trimming cost V 4 bases and J 0 bases; bases outside gene matches: 4. CDR1 is SGHRS, CDR2 YFSETQ, per germline. CDR3 length: 16 amino acids. CDR3 coding DNA: TGCGCCAGCAGCCCAGGGACTAGCGGTAGCACAGATACGCAGTATTTT. This sequence encodes CASSPGTSGSTDTQYF.

With regard to this clone: Other DNA sequences in the same sample also yield this CDR3. This sequence joins TRBV28 and TRBJ2-7, with D maybe TRBD1 (5 bases). This CDR3 is 12 amino acids long. The ends were cut back, 2 bases at V and 3 bases at J, with 5 bases in the middle. Germline V lookup: CDR1 MDHEN, CDR2 SYDVKM. The CDR3: CASSLQGYEQYF. The CDR3 DNA is TGTGCCAGCAGTTTACAGGGCTACGAGCAGTACTTC.

The chain uses TRBV6-5 and TRBJ1-2; the D gene is possibly TRBD1 (6 bases). V lost 2 bases, J lost 6 bases, and 16 bases lay in between. This CDR3 comprises 15 residues. Germline CDR1 and CDR2: MNHEY and SVGAGI. The CDR3 sequence: CASSYARDRLDGYTF. CDR3 nucleotide sequence: TGTGCCAGCAGTTACGCGCGCGACAGGTTAGATGGCTACACCTTC.

The chain couples TRBV29-1 to TRBJ2-7, with TRBD2 matching over 14 bases. CDR1 is SQVTM, CDR2 ANQGSEA, per germline. This CDR3 spans 17 amino acids. The junction had 15 bases not matched to a gene; V was cut back by 6 bases and J by 5 bases. CDR3 amino acids: CSVRGGGLAGAWNEQYF. The CDR3 coding sequence is TGCAGCGTAAGGGGCGGGGGACTAGCGGGAGCCTGGAACGAGCAGTACTTC.

The rearrangement links TRBV6-1 to TRBJ1-2; no definite D call. CDR3 length: 13 residues. Per the germline V gene, CDR1 is MNHNS and CDR2 is SASEGT. Trimming took off 6 bases at V and 3 bases at J, with 11 bases between the two ends. CDR3 sequence (DNA): TGTGCCAGCAGAACCGGGAACGACTATGGCTACACCTTC. It yields the protein CASRTGNDYGYTF.

This clone was seen a single time. V gene TRBV11-1 combines with J gene TRBJ2-7, with D unresolved. V was cut by 3 bases and J by 3 bases, with 6 bases left in between. CDR1 is SGHAT, CDR2 FQDESV, per germline (reference sequence). The CDR3 runs 12 residues. The CDR3 nucleotides are TGTGCCAGCAGCTTTTCTAGCTACGAGCAGTACTTC. Its translation: CASSFSSYEQYF.

J is TRBJ2-3 and V is TRBV9; 7 bases map to TRBD2. The CDR3 is 17 residues long. Germline CDR1 SGDLS, CDR2 YYNGEE. After removal of 1 base from V and 2 bases from J, the junction contained 10 bases not matched to a gene. CDR3 DNA sequence: TGTGCCAGCAGCGTAAACATAGAACGGGAGGACACAGATACGCAGTATTTT. Its protein is CASSVNIEREDTDTQYF.

This sequence joins TRBV7-9 and TRBJ2-7; TRBD2 might be the D (7 bases). Germline V CDR1 and CDR2: SEHNR, FQNEAQ (reference sequence). The length of the CDR3 is 17 residues. Trimming removed 2 bases at V and 0 bases at J, with 17 bases between. This chain's CDR3 is CASSLWGRTSLSYEQYF. CDR3 nucleotides: TGTGCCAGCAGCTTATGGGGGCGGACTAGTCTCTCCTACGAGCAGTACTTC.

This sequence joins TRBV28 and TRBJ2-7, with 11 nucleotides matching TRBD1. This CDR3 has 15 amino acids. Trimming removed 2 bases from V and 4 bases from J; junction bases left unmatched: 4. CDR1 MDHEN and CDR2 SYDVKM come from the germline V gene. CDR3: CASSLGGQGAYEQYF. In nucleotides, the CDR3 is TGTGCCAGCAGTTTAGGTGGACAGGGGGCTTACGAGCAGTACTTC.

The V call is TRBV2, the J call TRBJ2-1; 10 bases match TRBD1. The CDR3 has 17 amino acids. V shed 5 bases and J 7 bases; nucleotides not matched to a gene: 14. Per germline, CDR1 SNHLY and CDR2 FYNNEI. This chain's CDR3 is CASSLNSGTGEENEQFF. In DNA form, the CDR3 reads TGTGCCAGCAGTCTAAACTCCGGGACAGGGGAGGAAAATGAGCAGTTCTTC.

The chain carries TRBV9 and TRBJ2-7, with 9 bases aligning to TRBD1. The length of the CDR3 is 15 residues. Germline assignment: CDR1 SGDLS and CDR2 YYNGEE. J was trimmed by 4 bases and V by 0 bases; bases with no gene match: 5. CDR3 in DNA: TGTGCCAGCAGCGTAGGTGACAGGGGGTGGTACGAGCAGTACTTC. The encoded protein is CASSVGDRGWYEQYF.